The present T cell receptor (beta chain) was sequenced within a study of T cells in Graves' hyperthyroidism and ophthalmopathy. About the study: Upon initial diagnosis and before any treatment, peripheral blood was collected. Whole-study results and caveats: Blood samples included most of the expanded thyroid clonotypes exceeding 0.001.

Amplified regions were TCR beta CDR3 sequences from RNA transcripts. The HTBI primer set drove a first-round RT-PCR of the TCR CDR3. One entry per CDR3 protein, called by TCRdb with MiXCR from the multiplex PCR reads. The data hold around 430,000 distinct CDR3 sequences, with under 15% observed a single time. Graves' hyperthyroidism without ophthalmopathy progression within 18 months was termed stable. Clinicians diagnosed patients from clinical symptoms, serum thyroxine and TRAb, thyroid ultrasound and orbital computed tomography. This clonotype was counted between two and nine times. The antigen remains unidentified. Specimen: blood. The source is a woman in her thirties with Graves' hyperthyroidism.

In DNA form, the CDR3 reads TGTGCCAGCAGTACTAGGGGGGGAGGAGAAAAACTGTTTTTT. Its translation: CASSTRGGGEKLFF. V gene TRBV12-3 or TRBV12-4 combines with J gene TRBJ1-4; TRBD1 is a possible D gene (6 bases). This CDR3 comprises 14 residues. V lost 5 bases, J lost 8 bases, and 15 bases lay in between.